The 5 T cell receptor beta chains in this list originate from one sample, sequenced in a study of shared clonotypes between healthy human individuals. TCRdb keeps only in-frame clones here, not all; method: immunoSEQ multiplex PCR. The sample has a few million clones; approximately 94% are singletons. Specimen: naive CD4+ T cells sorted from blood. This sample's subset: CD45RA+ positively selected. The receptors were gathered from a man between 18 and 35 years old in good health.

CDR3 loop: CASSTLGLSNNEQFF. The CDR3, as DNA: TGTGCCAGTAGTACCTTGGGACTTAGTAACAATGAGCAGTTCTTC. The chain joins TRBV19 to TRBJ2-1, with a weak D call TRBD2 (6 bases). The CDR3 is made up of 15 amino acids. Trimming stripped 4 bases from V and 5 bases from J, with 15 bases between. CDR1 is LNHDA, CDR2 SQIVND, per germline (reference sequence). The full variable domain, in which reference TRBV19 and TRBJ2-1 provide the parts outside the CDR3, is DGGITQSPKYLFRKEGQNVTLSCEQNLNHDAMYWYRQDPGQGLRLIYYSQIVNDFQKGDIAEGYSVSREKKESFPLTVTSAQKNPTAFYLCASSTLGLSNNEQFFGPGTRLTVL.

This sequence joins TRBV9 and TRBJ1-1; D might be TRBD1 (6 bases). The CDR3 consists of 15 residues. Trimming pared 0 bases from V and 5 bases from J, leaving 14 bases between. Germline V gene sequence: CDR1 SGDLS, CDR2 YYNGEE. This chain's CDR3 is CASSVGAGRGTEAFF. The CDR3 nucleotides read TGTGCCAGCAGCGTAGGAGCAGGGAGGGGGACTGAAGCTTTCTTT.

With respect to this clone: Other DNA sequences in this specimen translate into the identical CDR3. The J gene is TRBJ2-5, the V gene TRBV10-1, with D perhaps TRBD2 (6 bases). The germline CDR1 and CDR2 sequences are WNHNN and SYGVQD (reference sequence). CDR3 size: 14 residues. Trimming removed 0 bases at V and 1 base at J, with 6 bases between. The CDR3 reads CASSESGGQETQYF. As DNA, the CDR3 is TGCGCCAGCAGTGAGTCCGGGGGCCAAGAGACCCAGTACTTC.

This chain links TRBV30 with TRBJ1-1; TRBD1 agrees at 8 bases. There are 15 residues in the CDR3. V shed 4 bases and J 1 base; nucleotides not matched to a gene: 8. Germline-derived CDR1 and CDR2 are GTSNPN and SVGIG (reference sequence). The CDR3 sequence is CAWKQGGQANTEAFF. The CDR3, as DNA: TGTGCCTGGAAGCAGGGGGGACAGGCGAACACTGAAGCTTTCTTT.

V usage is TRBV5-1 and J usage is TRBJ2-1; unclear D gene. The V end lost 5 bases, the J end lost 0 bases, and 6 bases lay between the germline ends. The germline gives CDR1 SGHRS, CDR2 YFSETQ. The CDR3 is made up of 13 amino acids. CDR3 DNA sequence: TGCGCCAGCAGTTCTAGCTCCTACAATGAGCAGTTCTTC. Translating it yields CASSSSSYNEQFF.